Listed below are T cell receptor beta chains from one sample, sequenced in a study of cytotoxic CD8 clonotypes in ibrutinib-treated CLL. Profiled with immunoSEQ multiplex PCR; TCRdb holds only in-frame clones, not every one. Here the sample spans 150,000 to 250,000 clones, around 72% being singletons. Specimen: PBMCs, collected after 24 months of ibrutinib treatment. Source of these receptors: a human donor with chronic lymphocytic leukemia. The CDR3 runs from the conserved cysteine through the conserved F or W. A D gene is named only where the DNA matches it firmly. Not all rows give a size; the values are once, few, many and, for expanded clones, a class.

d_call clone_size j_call v_call cdr3_aa cdr3_nt
TRBD2 - TRBJ2-1 TRBV5-1 CASSLNTGLVMNEQFF TGCGCCAGCAGCTTAAATACGGGACTAGTCATGAATGAGCAGTTCTTC
- once TRBJ1-3 TRBV7-8 CASSPQRDNGNTIYF TGTGCCAGCAGCCCTCAGAGGGATAATGGAAACACCATATATTTT
TRBD1 - TRBJ1-2 TRBV6-1 CASSERDRRYGYTF TGTGCCAGCAGTGAGAGGGACAGAAGGTATGGCTACACCTTC
TRBD1 few TRBJ1-2 TRBV27 CASSRRTGGGYGYTF TGTGCCAGCAGTCGCCGGACAGGGGGCGGGTATGGCTACACCTTC
TRBD1 few TRBJ1-3 TRBV5-1 CASSLGTGELSSGNTIYF TGCGCCAGCAGCTTGGGGACAGGGGAATTGAGTTCTGGAAACACCATATATTTT
TRBD1 - TRBJ1-5 TRBV6-5 CASRDRDSNQPQHF TGTGCCAGCAGAGACAGGGATAGCAATCAGCCCCAGCATTTT
TRBD2 - TRBJ2-2 TRBV27 CASRLAGGTGELFF TGTGCCAGCAGACTAGCGGGAGGGACCGGGGAGCTGTTTTTT
TRBD1 once TRBJ1-5 TRBV5-8 CASSLGQGPNQPQHF TGTGCCAGCAGCCTCGGACAGGGTCCCAATCAGCCCCAGCATTTT
TRBD2 - TRBJ2-7 TRBV7-9 CASSLAASGRASYEQYF TGTGCCAGCAGCTTAGCGGCGAGCGGGAGGGCCTCCTACGAGCAGTACTTC
TRBD2 - TRBJ2-5 TRBV6-4 CASSLGLEVKTKQETQYF TGTGCCAGCAGCCTCGGACTAGAGGTTAAGACCAAGCAAGAGACCCAGTACTTC
- - TRBJ2-1 TRBV4-1 CASSQTQATFEHNEQFF TGCGCCAGCAGCCAAACTCAGGCCACATTTGAACACAATGAGCAGTTCTTC
- - TRBJ1-2 TRBV7-9 CASSSGAADNYGYTF TGTGCCAGCAGTTCCGGCGCGGCGGATAACTATGGCTACACCTTC
- - TRBJ2-5 TRBV2 CATPGPRGGAETQYF TGTGCCACCCCGGGCCCCCGGGGTGGCGCGGAGACCCAGTACTTC
- - TRBJ1-2 TRBV9 CASSVGGTVDYGYTF TGTGCCAGCAGCGTAGGGGGGACGGTGGACTATGGCTACACCTTC
TRBD1 few TRBJ2-7 TRBV6-1 CASSETGVEQYF TGTGCCAGCAGTGAGACAGGGGTCGAGCAGTACTTC
TRBD2 - TRBJ2-1 TRBV9 CASSVEGTRLVEQFF TGTGCCAGCAGCGTAGAGGGGACTAGATTAGTTGAGCAGTTCTTC
- - TRBJ2-5 TRBV7-3 CASSLDIGTQETQYF TGTGCCAGCAGCTTAGACATAGGGACCCAAGAGACCCAGTACTTC
- - TRBJ1-2 TRBV20-1 CSAQDSYGYTF TGCAGTGCTCAGGACAGCTATGGCTACACCTTC
- - TRBJ2-7 TRBV27 CASGGSYEQYF TGTGCCAGCGGCGGCTCCTACGAGCAGTACTTC
- - TRBJ1-2 TRBV7-9 CASSLVAGAASYGYTF TGTGCCAGCAGCTTAGTCGCAGGGGCTGCGAGCTATGGCTACACCTTC
TRBD1 - TRBJ2-5 TRBV19 CASSTWTGAKETQYF TGTGCCAGTAGTACGTGGACAGGGGCGAAGGAGACCCAGTACTTC
TRBD2 - TRBJ2-7 TRBV19 CASRTSGGPTYEQYF TGTGCCAGTAGAACCAGCGGGGGCCCTACCTACGAGCAGTACTTC
- - TRBJ2-7 TRBV5-4 CASSFSGIHEQYF TGTGCCAGCAGCTTCTCCGGAATCCACGAGCAGTACTTC
TRBD2 - TRBJ2-3 TRBV7-8 CASSLLREGRGIDTQYF TGTGCCAGCAGCCTCTTGCGGGAGGGCCGGGGTATAGATACGCAGTATTTT
- - TRBJ2-2 TRBV4-3 CASSQEVIPPGELFF TGCGCCAGCAGCCAAGAGGTCATACCCCCTGGGGAGCTGTTTTTT
- - TRBJ2-5 TRBV4-3 CASSQDFRQETQYF TGCGCCAGCAGCCAAGATTTCAGGCAAGAGACCCAGTACTTC
- - TRBJ1-5 TRBV19 CASSIDGGLQPQHF TGTGCCAGTAGTATCGACGGGGGCTTACAGCCCCAGCATTTT
TRBD1 few TRBJ2-7 TRBV27 CASRRDRDSYEQYF TGTGCCAGCCGAAGGGACAGGGACTCCTACGAGCAGTACTTC
- once TRBJ2-7 TRBV7-9 CASSLDPGDYEQYF TGTGCCAGCAGCTTAGATCCAGGTGACTACGAGCAGTACTTC
TRBD2 few TRBJ2-2 TRBV7-8 CASSLNPGLAGLNTGELFF TGTGCCAGCAGCTTAAACCCGGGACTAGCGGGTTTGAACACCGGGGAGCTGTTTTTT
TRBD1 few TRBJ2-1 TRBV27 CASRVPSRGPYNEQFF TGTGCCAGCAGGGTTCCAAGCAGGGGGCCCTACAATGAGCAGTTCTTC
- - TRBJ2-5 TRBV18 CASSKQSGEGRTQYF TGTGCCAGCTCTAAACAGTCGGGAGAAGGGAGGACCCAGTACTTC
- - TRBJ2-7 TRBV2 CASSESRWGYEQYF TGTGCCAGCAGTGAGTCGCGATGGGGGTACGAGCAGTACTTC
- - TRBJ2-5 TRBV29-1 CSVVGSQETQYF TGCAGCGTTGTCGGTAGCCAAGAGACCCAGTACTTC